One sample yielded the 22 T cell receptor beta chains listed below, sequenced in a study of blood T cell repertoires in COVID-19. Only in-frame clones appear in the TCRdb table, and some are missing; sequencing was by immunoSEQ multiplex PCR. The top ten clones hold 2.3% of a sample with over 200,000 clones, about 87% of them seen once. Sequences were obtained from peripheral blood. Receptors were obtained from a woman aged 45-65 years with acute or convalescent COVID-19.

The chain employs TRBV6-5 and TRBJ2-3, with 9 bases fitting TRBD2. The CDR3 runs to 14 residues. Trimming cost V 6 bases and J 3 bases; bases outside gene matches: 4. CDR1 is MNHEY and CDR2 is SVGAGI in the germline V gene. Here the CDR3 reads CASSSGLATDTQYF. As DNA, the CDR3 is TGTGCCAGCAGCTCCGGACTAGCGACAGATACGCAGTATTTT.

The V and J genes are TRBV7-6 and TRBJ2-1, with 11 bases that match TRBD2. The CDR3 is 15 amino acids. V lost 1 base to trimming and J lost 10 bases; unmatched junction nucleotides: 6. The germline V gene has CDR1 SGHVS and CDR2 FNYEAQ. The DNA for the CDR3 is TGTGCCAGCAGCTTAGGTAGCGGGAGGGCCTTGGAGCAGTTCTTC. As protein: CASSLGSGRALEQFF.

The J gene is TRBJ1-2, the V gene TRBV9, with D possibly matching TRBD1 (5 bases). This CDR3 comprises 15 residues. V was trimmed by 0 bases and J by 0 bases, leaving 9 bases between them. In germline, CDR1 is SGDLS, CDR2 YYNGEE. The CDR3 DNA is TGTGCCAGCAGCGTAGGCAGCAGGGCTAACTATGGCTACACCTTC. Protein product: CASSVGSRANYGYTF.

In nucleotides, the CDR3 is TGTGCCAGCAGCACCAGACTAGCGGGAGCTTCCTACGAGCAGTACTTC. Protein product: CASSTRLAGASYEQYF. The chain links TRBV7-2 to TRBJ2-7, with TRBD2 identical over 12 bases. The CDR3 length is 16 residues. Germline V gene sequence: CDR1 SGHTA, CDR2 FQGNSA. V dropped 5 bases and J dropped 1; count of bases not matched to a gene: 6.

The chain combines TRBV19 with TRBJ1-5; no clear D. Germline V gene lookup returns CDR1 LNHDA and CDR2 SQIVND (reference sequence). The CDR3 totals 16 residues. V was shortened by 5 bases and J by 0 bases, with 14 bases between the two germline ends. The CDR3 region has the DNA TGTGCCAGTAGTCCCGACACCACCTATAGCAATCAGCCCCAGCATTTT. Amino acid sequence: CASSPDTTYSNQPQHF.

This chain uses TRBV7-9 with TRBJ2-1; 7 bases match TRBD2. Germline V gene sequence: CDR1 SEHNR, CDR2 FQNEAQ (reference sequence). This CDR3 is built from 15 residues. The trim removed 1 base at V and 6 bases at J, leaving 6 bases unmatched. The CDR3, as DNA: TGTGCCAGCAGCTTAGGTGGGAGGGAGCCCAATGAGCAGTTCTTC. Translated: CASSLGGREPNEQFF.

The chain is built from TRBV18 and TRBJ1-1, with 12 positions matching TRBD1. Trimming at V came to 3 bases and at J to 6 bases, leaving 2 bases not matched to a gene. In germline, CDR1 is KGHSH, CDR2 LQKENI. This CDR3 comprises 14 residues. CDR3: CASSPGTGGSEAFF. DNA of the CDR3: TGTGCCAGCTCACCGGGGACAGGGGGCTCTGAAGCTTTCTTT. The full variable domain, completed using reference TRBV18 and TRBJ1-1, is NAGVMQNPRHLVRRRGQEARLRCSPMKGHSHVYWYRQLPEEGLKFMVYLQKENIIDESGMPKERFSAEFPKEGPSILRIQQVVRGDSAAYFCASSPGTGGSEAFFGQGTRLTVV.

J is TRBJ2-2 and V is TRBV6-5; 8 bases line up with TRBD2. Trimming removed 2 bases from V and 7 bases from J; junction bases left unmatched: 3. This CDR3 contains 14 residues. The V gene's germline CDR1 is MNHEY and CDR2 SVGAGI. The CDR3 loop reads CASSYREGVGELFF. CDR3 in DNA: TGTGCCAGCAGTTACCGGGAGGGTGTCGGGGAGCTGTTTTTT.

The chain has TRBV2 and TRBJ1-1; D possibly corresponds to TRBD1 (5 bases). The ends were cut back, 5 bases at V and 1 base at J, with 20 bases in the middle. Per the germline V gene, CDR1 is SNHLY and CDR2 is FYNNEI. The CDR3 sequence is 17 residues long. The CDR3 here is CASSYTSRGGGNTEAFF. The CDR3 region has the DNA TGTGCCAGCAGTTATACCTCGAGGGGCGGGGGGAACACTGAAGCTTTCTTT.

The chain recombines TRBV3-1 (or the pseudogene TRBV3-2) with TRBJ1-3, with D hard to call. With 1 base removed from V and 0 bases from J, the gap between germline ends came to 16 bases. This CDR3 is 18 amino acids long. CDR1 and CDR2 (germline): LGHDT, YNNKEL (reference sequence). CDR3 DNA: TGTGCCAGCAGCCAAGGTACGTGGCTGATAAGCTCTGGAAACACCATATATTTT. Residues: CASSQGTWLISSGNTIYF.

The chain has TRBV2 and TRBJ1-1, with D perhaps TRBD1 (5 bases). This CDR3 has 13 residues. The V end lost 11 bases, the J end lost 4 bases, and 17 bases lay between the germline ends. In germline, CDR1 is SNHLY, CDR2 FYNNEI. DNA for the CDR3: TGTGCCTTCGCCGAGGGCGGGGGCACTGAAGCTTTCTTT. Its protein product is CAFAEGGGTEAFF.

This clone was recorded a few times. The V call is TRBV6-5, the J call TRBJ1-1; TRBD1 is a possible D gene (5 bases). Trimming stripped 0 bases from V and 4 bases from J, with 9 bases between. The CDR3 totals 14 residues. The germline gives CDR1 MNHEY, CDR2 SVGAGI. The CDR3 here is CASSYSQESTEAFF. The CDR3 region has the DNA TGTGCCAGCAGTTACTCACAGGAGAGCACTGAAGCTTTCTTT.

The CDR3 sequence is CASSGTAGANVLTF. The CDR3 coding sequence is TGTGCCAGCAGCGGGACTGCTGGGGCCAACGTCCTGACTTTC. The chain combines TRBV28 with TRBJ2-6; a possible D gene is TRBD2 (6 bases). This CDR3 has 14 residues. V dropped 6 bases and J dropped 2 bases, with 8 bases sitting between them. Looked up from germline, CDR1 is MDHEN and CDR2 is SYDVKM.

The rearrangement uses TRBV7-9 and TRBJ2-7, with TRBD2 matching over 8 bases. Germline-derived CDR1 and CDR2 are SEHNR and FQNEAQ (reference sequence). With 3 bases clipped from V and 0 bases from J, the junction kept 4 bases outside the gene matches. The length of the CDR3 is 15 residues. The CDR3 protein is CASSFTSGYSYEQYF. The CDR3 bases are TGTGCCAGCAGCTTCACTAGCGGTTACTCCTACGAGCAGTACTTC.

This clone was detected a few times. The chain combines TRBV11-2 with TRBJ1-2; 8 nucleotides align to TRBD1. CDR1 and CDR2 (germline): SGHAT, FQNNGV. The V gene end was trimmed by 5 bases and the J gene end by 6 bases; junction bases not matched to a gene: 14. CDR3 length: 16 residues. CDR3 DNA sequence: TGTGCCAGCAGCCCCCCCGGTAGGCAGGGGGCTGATGGCTACACCTTC. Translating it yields CASSPPGRQGADGYTF.

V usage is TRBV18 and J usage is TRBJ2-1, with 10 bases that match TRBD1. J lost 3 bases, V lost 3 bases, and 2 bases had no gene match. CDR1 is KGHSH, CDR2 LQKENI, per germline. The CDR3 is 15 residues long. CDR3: CASSPWTGGYNEQFF. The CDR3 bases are TGTGCCAGCTCACCCTGGACAGGGGGCTACAATGAGCAGTTCTTC.

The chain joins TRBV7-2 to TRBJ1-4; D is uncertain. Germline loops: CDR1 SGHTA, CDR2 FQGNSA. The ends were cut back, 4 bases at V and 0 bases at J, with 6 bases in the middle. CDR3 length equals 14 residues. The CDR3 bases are TGTGCCAGCAGCTCGGGGTCAACTAATGAAAAACTGTTTTTT. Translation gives CASSSGSTNEKLFF.

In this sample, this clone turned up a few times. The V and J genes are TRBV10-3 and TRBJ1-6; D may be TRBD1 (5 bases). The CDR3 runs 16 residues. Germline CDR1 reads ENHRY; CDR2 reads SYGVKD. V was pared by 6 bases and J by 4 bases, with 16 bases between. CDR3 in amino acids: CAISTGLGIYNSPLHF. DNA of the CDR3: TGTGCCATCAGCACGGGACTAGGGATTTATAATTCACCCCTCCACTTT.

DNA of the CDR3: TGTGCCAGCGGGACTAGCGGGAACAATGAGCAGTTCTTC. Amino acid sequence: CASGTSGNNEQFF. This chain joins TRBV9 and TRBJ2-1, with 13 nucleotides matching TRBD2. With 7 bases clipped from V and 5 bases from J, the junction kept 0 bases outside the gene matches. Germline assignment: CDR1 SGDLS and CDR2 YYNGEE. The CDR3 contains 13 residues.

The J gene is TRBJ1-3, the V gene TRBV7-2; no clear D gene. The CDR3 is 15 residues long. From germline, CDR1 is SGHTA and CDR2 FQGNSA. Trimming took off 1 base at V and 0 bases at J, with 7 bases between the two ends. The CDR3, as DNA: TGTGCCAGCAGCTTAGGGGCCTTCTCTGGAAACACCATATATTTT. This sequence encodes CASSLGAFSGNTIYF.

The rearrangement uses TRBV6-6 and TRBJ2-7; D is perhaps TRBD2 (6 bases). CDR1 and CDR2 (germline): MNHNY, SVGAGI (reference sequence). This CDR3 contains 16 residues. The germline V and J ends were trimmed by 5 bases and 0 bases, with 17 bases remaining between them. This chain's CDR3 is CASSHQWGVSSYEQYF. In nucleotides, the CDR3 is TGTGCCAGCAGTCACCAGTGGGGGGTAAGCTCCTACGAGCAGTACTTC.

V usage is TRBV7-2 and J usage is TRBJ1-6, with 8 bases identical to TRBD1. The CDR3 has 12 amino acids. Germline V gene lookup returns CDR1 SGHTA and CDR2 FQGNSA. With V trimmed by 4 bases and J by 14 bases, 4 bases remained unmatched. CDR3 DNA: TGTGCCAGCAGCTCATACAGGGGGTCCCTCCACTTT. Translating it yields CASSSYRGSLHF.